The T cell receptor beta chain described here comes from a study of vaccination effects on CD4 cells after COVID-19. The V gene lost 4 bases and the J gene lost 0 bases, with 10 bases spanning the gap. Germline CDR1 is SGHRS and CDR2 is YFSETQ. This CDR3 contains 14 residues. Antigen-specific CD4+ T cells were expanded (with viral peptide pools) by the ViraFEST assay ahead of sequencing. With more than 9 days of culture completed, CD4+ T cells were isolated. Participants were vaccinated with two doses of either the BNT162b2 or mRNA-1273 vaccine. A word on this clone: Its antigen is as yet unknown.

Repertoires were generated with immunoSEQ multiplex PCR, while TCRdb's copy carries only in-frame clones and drops some. Of tens of thousands of clones listed, over 70% were seen once; the top ten hold 0.95% to 1.5%. This TCR derives from a human donor who received a COVID-19 vaccine. The V call is TRBV5-1, the J call TRBJ1-1; unclear D gene. This specimen consisted of CD4+ T cells from PBMCs cultured with HCoV-229E spike peptides, obtained after COVID-19 vaccination. The CDR3 nucleotides read TGCGCCAGCAGCCCGAGAGCGGTGAACACTGAAGCTTTCTTT. Protein sequence: CASSPRAVNTEAFF.